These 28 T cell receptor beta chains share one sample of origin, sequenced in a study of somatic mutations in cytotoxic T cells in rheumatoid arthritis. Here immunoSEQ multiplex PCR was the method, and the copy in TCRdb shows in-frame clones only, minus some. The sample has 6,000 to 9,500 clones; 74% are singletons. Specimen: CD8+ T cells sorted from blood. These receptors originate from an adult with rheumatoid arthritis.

The CDR3 coding sequence is TGTGCCAGCAGTGAGGCCGGGGACTATGGCTACACCTTC. Translation: CASSEAGDYGYTF. The chain has TRBV27 and TRBJ1-2; no definite D call. The CDR3 sequence is 13 residues long. Per germline, CDR1 MNHEY and CDR2 SMNVEV (reference sequence). Trimming cost V 5 bases and J 3 bases, with 10 bases left between them.

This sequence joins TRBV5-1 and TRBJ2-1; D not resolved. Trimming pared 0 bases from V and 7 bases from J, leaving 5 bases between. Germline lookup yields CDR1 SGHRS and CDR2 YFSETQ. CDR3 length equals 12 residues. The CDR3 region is CASSLAGNEQFF. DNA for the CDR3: TGCGCCAGCAGCTTGGCCGGGAATGAGCAGTTCTTC.

The CDR3 DNA reads TGCGCCAGCGCCCCCCGGGATACTAATGAAAAACTGTTTTTT. Amino acids: CASAPRDTNEKLFF. The V call is TRBV5-1, the J call TRBJ1-4, with D unresolved. The V gene's germline CDR1 is SGHRS and CDR2 YFSETQ. The CDR3 has 14 residues. The V gene lost 7 bases and the J gene lost 2 bases, with 12 bases spanning the gap. The full variable domain, its missing parts supplied by reference TRBV5-1 and TRBJ1-4, is KAGVTQTPRYLIKTRGQQVTLSCSPISGHRSVSWYQQTPGQGLQFLFEYFSETQRNKGNFPGRFSGRQFSNSRSEMNVSTLELGDSALYLCASAPRDTNEKLFFGSGTQLSVL.

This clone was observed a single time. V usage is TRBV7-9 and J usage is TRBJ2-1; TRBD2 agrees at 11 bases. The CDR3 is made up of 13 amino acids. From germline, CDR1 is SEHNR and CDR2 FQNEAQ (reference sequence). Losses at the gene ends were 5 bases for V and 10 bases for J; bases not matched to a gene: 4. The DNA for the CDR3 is TGTGCCAGCAGCCCACTAGCGGGAGAGGAGCAGTTCTTC. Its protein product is CASSPLAGEEQFF.

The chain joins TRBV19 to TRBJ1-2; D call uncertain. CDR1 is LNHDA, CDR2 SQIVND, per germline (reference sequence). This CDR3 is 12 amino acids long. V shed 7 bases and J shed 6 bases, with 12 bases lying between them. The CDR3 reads CASKQGLHGYTF. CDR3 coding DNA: TGTGCCAGTAAGCAAGGTCTCCATGGCTACACCTTC.

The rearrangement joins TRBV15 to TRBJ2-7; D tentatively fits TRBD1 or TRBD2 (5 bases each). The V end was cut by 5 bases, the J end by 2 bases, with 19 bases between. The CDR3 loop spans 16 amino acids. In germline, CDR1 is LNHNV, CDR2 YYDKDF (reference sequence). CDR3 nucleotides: TGTGCCACCAGCCATACCTGGGGCAGGGACCCCTACGAGCAGTACTTC. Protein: CATSHTWGRDPYEQYF.

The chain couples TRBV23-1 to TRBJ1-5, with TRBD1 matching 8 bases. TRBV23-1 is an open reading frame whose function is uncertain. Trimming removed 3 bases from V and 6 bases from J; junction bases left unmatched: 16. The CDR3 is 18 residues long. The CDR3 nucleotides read TGCGCCAGCAGTCACCAGCGACCCAAAGACAGGGGAGGTCAGCCCCAGCATTTT. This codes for CASSHQRPKDRGGQPQHF.

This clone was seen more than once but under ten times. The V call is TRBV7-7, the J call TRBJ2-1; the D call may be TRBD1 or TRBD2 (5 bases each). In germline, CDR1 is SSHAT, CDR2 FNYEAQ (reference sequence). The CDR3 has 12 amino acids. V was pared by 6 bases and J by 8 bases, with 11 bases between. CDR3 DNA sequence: TGTGCCAGCAGTCGGGACGGGTATGAGCAGTTCTTC. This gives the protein CASSRDGYEQFF.

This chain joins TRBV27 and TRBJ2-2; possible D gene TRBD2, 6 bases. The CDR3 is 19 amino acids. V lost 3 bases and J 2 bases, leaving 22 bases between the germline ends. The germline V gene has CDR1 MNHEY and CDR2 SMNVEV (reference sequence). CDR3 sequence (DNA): TGTGCCAGCAGTTTCCGGGGGTCCCCCCAGAGATATAACACCGGGGAGCTGTTTTTT. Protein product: CASSFRGSPQRYNTGELFF.

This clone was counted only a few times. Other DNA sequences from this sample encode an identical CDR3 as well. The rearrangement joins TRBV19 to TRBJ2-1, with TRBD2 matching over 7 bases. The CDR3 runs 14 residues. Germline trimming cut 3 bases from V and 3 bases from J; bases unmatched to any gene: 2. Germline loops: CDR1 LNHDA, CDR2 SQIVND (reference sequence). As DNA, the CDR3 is TGTGCCAGTAGTATGGGGGGGGACTACAATGAGCAGTTCTTC. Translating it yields CASSMGGDYNEQFF.

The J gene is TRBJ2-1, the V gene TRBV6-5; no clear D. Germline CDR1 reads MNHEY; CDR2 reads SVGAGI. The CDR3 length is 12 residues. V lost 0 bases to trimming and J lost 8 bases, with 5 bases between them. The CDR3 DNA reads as TGTGCCAGCAGTTACTCGCCGGATGAGCAGTTCTTC. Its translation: CASSYSPDEQFF.

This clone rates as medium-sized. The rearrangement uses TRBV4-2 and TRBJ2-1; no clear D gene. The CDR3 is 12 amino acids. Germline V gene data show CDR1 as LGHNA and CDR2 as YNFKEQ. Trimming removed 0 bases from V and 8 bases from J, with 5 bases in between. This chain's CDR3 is CASSQDQYEQFF. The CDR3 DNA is TGTGCCAGCAGCCAAGATCAGTATGAGCAGTTCTTC.

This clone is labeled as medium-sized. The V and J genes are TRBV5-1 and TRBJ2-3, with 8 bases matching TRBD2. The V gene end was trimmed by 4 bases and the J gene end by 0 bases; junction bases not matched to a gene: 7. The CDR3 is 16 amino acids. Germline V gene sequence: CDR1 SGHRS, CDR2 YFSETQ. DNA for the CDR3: TGCGCCAGCAGCCTCCAACTAGCGGACAGCACAGATACGCAGTATTTT. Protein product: CASSLQLADSTDTQYF.

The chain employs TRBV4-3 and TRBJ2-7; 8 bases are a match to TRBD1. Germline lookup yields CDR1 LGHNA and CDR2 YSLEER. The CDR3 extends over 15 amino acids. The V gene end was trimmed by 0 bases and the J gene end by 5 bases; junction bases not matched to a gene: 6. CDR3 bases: TGCGCCAGCAGCCAAGATAACAGGGGGAGTAACGAGCAGTACTTC. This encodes CASSQDNRGSNEQYF.

CDR3 amino acids: CASSFELGNTEAFF. The CDR3 DNA follows: TGTGCCAGCAGTTTCGAGCTGGGGAACACTGAAGCTTTCTTT. This chain links TRBV6-5 with TRBJ1-1; D gene uncertain. CDR1 and CDR2 (germline): MNHEY, SVGAGI. The CDR3 has 14 amino acids. Deletions cut 4 bases from V and 1 base from J, with 10 bases between.

The CDR3 protein is CASSLPGEKTSGNTIYF. The CDR3 DNA follows: TGCGCCAGCAGTCTCCCAGGGGAAAAAACCTCTGGAAACACCATATATTTT. The V gene is TRBV23-1, the J gene TRBJ1-3; D is possibly TRBD1 (6 bases). TRBV23-1 is noted as an ORF with a role that remains uncertain. Trimming removed 4 bases at V and 0 bases at J, with 16 bases between. The CDR3 totals 17 residues.

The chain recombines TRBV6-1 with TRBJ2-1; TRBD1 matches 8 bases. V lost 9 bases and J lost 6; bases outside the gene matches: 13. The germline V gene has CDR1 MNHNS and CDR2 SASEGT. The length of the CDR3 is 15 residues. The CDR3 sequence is CASQDPDRVRNEQFF. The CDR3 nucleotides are TGTGCCAGTCAGGACCCGGACAGGGTACGCAATGAGCAGTTCTTC.

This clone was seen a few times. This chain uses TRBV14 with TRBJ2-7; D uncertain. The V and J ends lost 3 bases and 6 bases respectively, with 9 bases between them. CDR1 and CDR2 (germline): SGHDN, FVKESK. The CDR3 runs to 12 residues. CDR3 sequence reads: CASSHPVSEQYF. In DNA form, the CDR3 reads TGTGCCAGCAGCCACCCTGTGAGCGAGCAGTACTTC.

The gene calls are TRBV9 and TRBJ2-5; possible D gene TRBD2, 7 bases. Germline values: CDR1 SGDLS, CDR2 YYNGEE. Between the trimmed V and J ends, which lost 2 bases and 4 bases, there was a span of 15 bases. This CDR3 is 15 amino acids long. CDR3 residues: CASSVSGGEGETQYF. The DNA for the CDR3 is TGTGCCAGCAGCGTCTCGGGGGGCGAGGGAGAGACCCAGTACTTC.

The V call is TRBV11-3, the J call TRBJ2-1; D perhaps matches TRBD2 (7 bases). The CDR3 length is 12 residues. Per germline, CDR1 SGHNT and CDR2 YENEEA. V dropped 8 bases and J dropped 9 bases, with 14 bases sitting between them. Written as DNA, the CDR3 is TGTGCCAGCTCCGGGGGGCCCTTTGAGCAGTTCTTC. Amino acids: CASSGGPFEQFF.

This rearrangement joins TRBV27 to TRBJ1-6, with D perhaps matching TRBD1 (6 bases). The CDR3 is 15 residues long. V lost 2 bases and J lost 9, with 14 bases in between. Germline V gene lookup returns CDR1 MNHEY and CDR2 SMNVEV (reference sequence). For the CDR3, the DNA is TGTGCCAGCAGTTTAATACAGGGAATTTCTTCACCCCTCCACTTT. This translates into CASSLIQGISSPLHF.

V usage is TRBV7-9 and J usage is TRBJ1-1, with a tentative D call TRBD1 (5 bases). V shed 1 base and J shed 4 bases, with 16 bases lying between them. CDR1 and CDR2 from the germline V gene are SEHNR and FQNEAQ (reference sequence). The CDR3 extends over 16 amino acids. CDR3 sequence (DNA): TGTGCCAGCAGCTTAGAAATAAGGGGAGGTGGCACTGAAGCTTTCTTT. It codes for CASSLEIRGGGTEAFF. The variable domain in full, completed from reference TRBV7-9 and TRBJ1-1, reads DTGVSQNPRHKITKRGQNVTFRCDPISEHNRLYWYRQTLGQGPEFLTYFQNEAQLEKSRLLSDRFSAERPKGSFSTLEIQRTEQGDSAMYLCASSLEIRGGGTEAFFGQGTRLTVV.

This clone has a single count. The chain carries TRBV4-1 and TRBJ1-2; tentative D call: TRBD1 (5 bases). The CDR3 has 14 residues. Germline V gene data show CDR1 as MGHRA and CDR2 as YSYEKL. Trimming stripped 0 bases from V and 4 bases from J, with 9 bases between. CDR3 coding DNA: TGCGCCAGCAGCCAAGAATACAGGAGCTATGGCTACACCTTC. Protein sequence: CASSQEYRSYGYTF.

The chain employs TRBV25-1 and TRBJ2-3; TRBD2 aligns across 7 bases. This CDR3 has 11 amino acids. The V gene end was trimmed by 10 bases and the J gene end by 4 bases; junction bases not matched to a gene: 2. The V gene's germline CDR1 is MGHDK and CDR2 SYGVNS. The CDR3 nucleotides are TGTGCCACCGCGGGGGCAGATACGCAGTATTTT. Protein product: CATAGADTQYF.

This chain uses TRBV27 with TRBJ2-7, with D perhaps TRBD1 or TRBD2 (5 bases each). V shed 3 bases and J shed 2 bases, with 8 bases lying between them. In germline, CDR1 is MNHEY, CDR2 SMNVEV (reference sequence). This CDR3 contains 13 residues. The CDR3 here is CASSLGRAYEQYF. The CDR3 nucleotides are TGTGCCAGCAGTTTGGGGCGGGCCTACGAGCAGTACTTC.

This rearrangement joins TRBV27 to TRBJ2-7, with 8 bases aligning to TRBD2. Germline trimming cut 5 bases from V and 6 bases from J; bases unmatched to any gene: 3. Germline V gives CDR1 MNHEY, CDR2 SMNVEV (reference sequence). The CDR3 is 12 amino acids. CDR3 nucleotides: TGTGCCAGCAGTCTTAGCGGGGCCGAGCAGTACTTC. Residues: CASSLSGAEQYF.

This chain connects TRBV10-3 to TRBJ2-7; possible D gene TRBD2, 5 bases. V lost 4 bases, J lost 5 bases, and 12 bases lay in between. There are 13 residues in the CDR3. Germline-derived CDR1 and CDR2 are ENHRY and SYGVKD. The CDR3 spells CAISVAFRDEQYF. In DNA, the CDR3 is TGTGCCATCAGTGTAGCGTTCCGGGACGAGCAGTACTTC.

CDR3 loop: CASTQGAGNTIYF. The CDR3 DNA reads TGTGCCAGCACCCAGGGGGCTGGAAACACCATATATTTT. V is TRBV7-9 and J is TRBJ1-3; 7 nucleotides line up with TRBD1. Unmatched junction bases numbered 2, after V lost 7 bases and J lost 2 bases. This CDR3 spans 13 amino acids. The germline gives CDR1 SEHNR, CDR2 FQNEAQ (reference sequence).